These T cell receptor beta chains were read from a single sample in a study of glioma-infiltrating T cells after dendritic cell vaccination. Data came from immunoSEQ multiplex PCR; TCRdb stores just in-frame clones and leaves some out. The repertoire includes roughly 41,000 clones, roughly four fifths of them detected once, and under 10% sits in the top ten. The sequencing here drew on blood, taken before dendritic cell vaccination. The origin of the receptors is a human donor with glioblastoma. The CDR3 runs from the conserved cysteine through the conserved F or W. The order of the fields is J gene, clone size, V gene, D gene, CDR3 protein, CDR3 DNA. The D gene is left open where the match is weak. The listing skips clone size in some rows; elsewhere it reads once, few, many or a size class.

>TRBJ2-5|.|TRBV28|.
CASSGRGSGETQYF
TGTGCCAGCAGCGGGCGGGGTTCTGGGGAGACCCAGTACTTC
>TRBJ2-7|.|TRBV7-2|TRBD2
CASSSGTTYEQYF
TGTGCCAGCAGCTCCGGGACTACCTACGAGCAGTACTTC
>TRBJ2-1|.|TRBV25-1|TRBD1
CASTGGDNEQFF
TGTGCCTCGACAGGGGGAGACAATGAGCAGTTCTTC
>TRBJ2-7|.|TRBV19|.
CASSILAGGSYEQYF
TGTGCCAGTAGTATCTTGGCAGGGGGGAGCTACGAGCAGTACTTC
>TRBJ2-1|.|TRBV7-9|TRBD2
CASTGLAGAGEQFF
TGTGCCAGCACCGGACTAGCGGGGGCGGGTGAGCAGTTCTTC
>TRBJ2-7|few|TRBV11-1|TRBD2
CASSPSGGRNEQYF
TGTGCCAGCAGCCCCAGCGGGGGGAGAAACGAGCAGTACTTC
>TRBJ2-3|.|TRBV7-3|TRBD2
CASSFLAGGLDTQYF
TGTGCCAGCAGCTTCTTAGCGGGGGGGCTTGATACGCAGTATTTT
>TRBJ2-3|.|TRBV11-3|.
CASSPGTVDTQYF
TGTGCCAGCAGCCCCGGGACTGTCGATACGCAGTATTTT
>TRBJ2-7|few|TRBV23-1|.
CASQPGGANYEQYF
TGCGCCAGCCAGCCCGGAGGGGCAAACTACGAGCAGTACTTC
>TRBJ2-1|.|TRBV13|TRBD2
CASSPQLAGGPQFF
TGTGCCAGCAGCCCCCAACTAGCGGGGGGCCCGCAGTTCTTC
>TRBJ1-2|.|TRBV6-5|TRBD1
CASARQGGGYGYTF
TGTGCCAGCGCCCGACAGGGGGGTGGGTATGGCTACACCTTC
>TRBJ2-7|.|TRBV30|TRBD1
CAWSGTGGYEQYF
TGTGCCTGGAGCGGAACAGGGGGCTACGAGCAGTACTTC
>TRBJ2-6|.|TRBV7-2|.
CASSFWAQSGANVLTF
TGTGCCAGCAGCTTTTGGGCACAATCTGGGGCCAACGTCCTGACTTTC
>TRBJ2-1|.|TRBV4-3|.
CASSHRGYNEQFF
TGCGCCAGCAGCCATCGGGGCTACAATGAGCAGTTCTTC
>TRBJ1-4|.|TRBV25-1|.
CASSELKAATNEKLFF
TGTGCCAGCAGTGAATTAAAGGCGGCAACTAATGAAAAACTGTTTTTT
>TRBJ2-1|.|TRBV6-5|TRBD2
CASSPRGSSYNEQFF
TGTGCCAGCAGCCCGCGGGGGAGCTCCTACAATGAGCAGTTCTTC
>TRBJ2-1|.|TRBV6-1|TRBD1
CASSLDRGLRNEQFF
TGTGCCAGCAGCCTCGACAGGGGATTAAGGAATGAGCAGTTCTTC
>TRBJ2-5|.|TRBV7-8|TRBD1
CASSPGGGALQETQYF
TGTGCCAGCAGCCCAGGGGGCGGGGCCCTCCAAGAGACCCAGTACTTC
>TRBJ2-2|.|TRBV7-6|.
CASSTTREELFF
TGTGCCAGCAGCACGACTCGGGAGGAGCTGTTTTTT
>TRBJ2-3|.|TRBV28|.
CASRGRGTDTQYF
TGTGCCAGCAGGGGCAGGGGCACAGATACGCAGTATTTT
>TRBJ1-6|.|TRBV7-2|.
CASSLGSGNNSPLHF
TGTGCCAGCAGCTTAGGCTCAGGGAATAATTCACCCCTCCACTTT
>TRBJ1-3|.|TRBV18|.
CASSLYRPGSGNTIYF
TGTGCCAGCTCACTATACAGGCCCGGCTCTGGAAACACCATATATTTT
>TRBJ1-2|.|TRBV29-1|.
CSVGGGGGDYGYTF
TGCAGCGTTGGAGGTGGGGGAGGTGACTATGGCTACACCTTC
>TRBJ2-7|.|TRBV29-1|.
CSVLYGYEQYF
TGCAGCGTCCTATACGGCTACGAGCAGTACTTC
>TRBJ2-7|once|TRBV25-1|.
CASTHSLNRDTSSYEQYF
TGTGCCAGCACCCATAGCTTGAACCGGGACACAAGCTCCTACGAGCAGTACTTC
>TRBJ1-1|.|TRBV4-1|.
CASSGGSKNTEAFF
TGCGCCAGCAGCGGAGGCAGCAAAAACACTGAAGCTTTCTTT
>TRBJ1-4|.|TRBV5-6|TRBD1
CASSLQGAGEKLFF
TGTGCCAGCAGTTTACAGGGGGCGGGTGAAAAACTGTTTTTT
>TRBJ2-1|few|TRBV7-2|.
CASSFEGTTSRKFF
TGTGCCAGCAGCTTTGAGGGCACTACTAGCAGAAAGTTCTTC
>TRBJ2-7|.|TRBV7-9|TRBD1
CASSSGTGTYEQYF
TGTGCCAGCAGCTCCGGGACAGGGACATACGAGCAGTACTTC
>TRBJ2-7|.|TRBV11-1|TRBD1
CASSTGQGRSYEQYF
TGTGCCAGCAGCACGGGACAGGGACGTTCCTACGAGCAGTACTTC
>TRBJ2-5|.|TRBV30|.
CAWSDTWSRTGQYF
TGTGCCTGGAGTGATACGTGGTCCCGAACGGGGCAGTACTTC
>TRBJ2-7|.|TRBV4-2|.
CASSQYAGTLAYEQYF
TGTGCCAGCAGCCAGTACGCCGGGACACTAGCCTACGAGCAGTACTTC
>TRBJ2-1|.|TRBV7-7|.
CASSLALYNEQFF
TGTGCTAGCAGCTTAGCTCTCTACAATGAGCAGTTCTTC
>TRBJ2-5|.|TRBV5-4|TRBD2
CASSFGGGALETQYF
TGTGCCAGCAGCTTCGGCGGGGGGGCTCTGGAGACCCAGTACTTC
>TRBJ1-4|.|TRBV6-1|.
CASSERGLGEKLFF
TGTGCCAGCAGTGAGCGGGGTTTGGGAGAAAAACTGTTTTTT
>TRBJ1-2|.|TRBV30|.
CAWSQVNYGYTF
TGTGCCTGGAGCCAGGTGAACTATGGCTACACCTTC
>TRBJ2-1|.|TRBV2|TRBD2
CASGGLAGYEQFF
TGTGCCAGCGGGGGACTAGCGGGTTATGAGCAGTTCTTC
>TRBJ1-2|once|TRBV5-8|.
CASRRDIRGYTF
TGTGCCAGCAGACGGGACATTCGGGGCTACACCTTC
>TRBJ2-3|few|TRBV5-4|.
CASSLPLGLGTDTQYF
TGTGCCAGCAGCTTGCCCCTGGGCCTCGGTACAGATACGCAGTATTTT
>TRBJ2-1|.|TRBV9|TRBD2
CASSQTSGGSYEQFF
TGTGCCAGCAGCCAGACTAGCGGGGGGTCCTATGAGCAGTTCTTC